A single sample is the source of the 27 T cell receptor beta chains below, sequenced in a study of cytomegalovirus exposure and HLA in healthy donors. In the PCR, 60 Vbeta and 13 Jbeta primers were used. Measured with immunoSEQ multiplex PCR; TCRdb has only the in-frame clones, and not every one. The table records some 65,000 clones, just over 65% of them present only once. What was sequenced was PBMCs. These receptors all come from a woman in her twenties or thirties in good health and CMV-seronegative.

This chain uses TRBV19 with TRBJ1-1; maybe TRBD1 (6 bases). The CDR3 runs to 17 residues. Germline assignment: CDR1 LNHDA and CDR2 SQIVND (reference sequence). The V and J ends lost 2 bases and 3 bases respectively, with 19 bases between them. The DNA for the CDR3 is TGTGCCAGTAGTATAACAGGAATAACAGGGAAGCACACTGAAGCTTTCTTT. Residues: CASSITGITGKHTEAFF.

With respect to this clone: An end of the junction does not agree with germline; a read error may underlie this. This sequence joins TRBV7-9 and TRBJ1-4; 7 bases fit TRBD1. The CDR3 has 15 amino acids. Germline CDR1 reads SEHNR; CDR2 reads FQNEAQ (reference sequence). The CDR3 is CASSLAGQIREKLFF. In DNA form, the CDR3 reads TGTGCCAGCAGCCTAGCGGGACAGATTCGAGAAAAACTGTTTTTT.

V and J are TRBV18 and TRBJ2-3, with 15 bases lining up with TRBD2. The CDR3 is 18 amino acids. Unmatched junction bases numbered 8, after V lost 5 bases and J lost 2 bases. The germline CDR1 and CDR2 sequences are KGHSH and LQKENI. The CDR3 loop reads CASSLSGTSGGTTDTQYF. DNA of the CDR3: TGTGCCAGCTCATTGTCCGGGACTAGCGGGGGGACCACAGATACGCAGTATTTT. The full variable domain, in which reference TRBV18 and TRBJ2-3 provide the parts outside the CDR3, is NAGVMQNPRHLVRRRGQEARLRCSPMKGHSHVYWYRQLPEEGLKFMVYLQKENIIDESGMPKERFSAEFPKEGPSILRIQQVVRGDSAAYFCASSLSGTSGGTTDTQYFGPGTRLTVL.

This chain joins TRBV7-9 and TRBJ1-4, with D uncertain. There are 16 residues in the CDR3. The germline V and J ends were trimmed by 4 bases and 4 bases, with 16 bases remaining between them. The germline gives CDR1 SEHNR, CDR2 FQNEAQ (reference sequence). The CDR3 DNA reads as TGTGCCAGCAGCTGGGTATTGACACAGAATAATGAAAAACTGTTTTTT. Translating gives CASSWVLTQNNEKLFF.

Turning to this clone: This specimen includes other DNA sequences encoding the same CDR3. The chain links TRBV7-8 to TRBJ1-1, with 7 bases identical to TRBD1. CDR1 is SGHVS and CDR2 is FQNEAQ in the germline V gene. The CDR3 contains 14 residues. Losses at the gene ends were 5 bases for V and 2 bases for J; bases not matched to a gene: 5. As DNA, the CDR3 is TGTGCCAGCAGCCTATGGGACAGTAACACTGAAGCTTTCTTT. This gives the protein CASSLWDSNTEAFF.

CDR3 coding DNA: TGTGCCAGCAGCCTGCTGGCGGGGGGGAAAGATACGCAGTATTTT. It codes for CASSLLAGGKDTQYF. The V gene is TRBV5-6, the J gene TRBJ2-3; 9 bases match TRBD2. Germline V gene data show CDR1 as SGHDT and CDR2 as YYEEEE. With V trimmed by 4 bases and J by 5 bases, 8 bases remained unmatched. This CDR3 spans 15 amino acids.

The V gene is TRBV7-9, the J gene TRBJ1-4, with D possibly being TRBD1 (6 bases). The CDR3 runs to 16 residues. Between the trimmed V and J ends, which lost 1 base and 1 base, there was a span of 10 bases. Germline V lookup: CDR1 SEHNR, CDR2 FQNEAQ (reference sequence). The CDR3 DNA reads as TGTGCCAGCAGCTTAGAACAGGGCTTAACTAATGAAAAACTGTTTTTT. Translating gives CASSLEQGLTNEKLFF.

CDR3 residues: CASSWGQGKTPSTDTQYF. DNA of the CDR3: TGCGCCAGCAGCTGGGGACAGGGGAAGACGCCTAGCACAGATACGCAGTATTTT. This chain connects TRBV5-1 to TRBJ2-3, with TRBD1 identical over 10 bases. The CDR3 is 18 amino acids. The ends lost 3 bases at V and 0 bases at J; junction bases unmatched: 10. CDR1 is SGHRS and CDR2 is YFSETQ in the germline V gene.

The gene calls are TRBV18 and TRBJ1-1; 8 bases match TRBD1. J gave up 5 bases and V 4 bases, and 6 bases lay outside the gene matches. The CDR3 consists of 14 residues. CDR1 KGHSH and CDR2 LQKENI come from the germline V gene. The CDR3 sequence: CASSLQTGGTEAFF. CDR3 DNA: TGTGCCAGCTCACTCCAAACAGGGGGAACTGAAGCTTTCTTT.

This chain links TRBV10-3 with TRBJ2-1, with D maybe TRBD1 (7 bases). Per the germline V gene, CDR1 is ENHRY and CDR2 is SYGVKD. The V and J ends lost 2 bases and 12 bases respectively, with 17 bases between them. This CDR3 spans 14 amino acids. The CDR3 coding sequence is TGTGCCATCAGTGAGGAAGGGGGCGGGAAGGGGCAGTTCTTC. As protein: CAISEEGGGKGQFF.

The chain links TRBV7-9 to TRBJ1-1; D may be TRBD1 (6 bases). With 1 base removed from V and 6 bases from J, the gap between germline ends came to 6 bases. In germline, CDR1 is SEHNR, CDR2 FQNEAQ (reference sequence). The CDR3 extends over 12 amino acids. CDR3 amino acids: CASSLDRAEAFF. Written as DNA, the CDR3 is TGTGCCAGCAGCTTAGACAGGGCTGAAGCTTTCTTT.

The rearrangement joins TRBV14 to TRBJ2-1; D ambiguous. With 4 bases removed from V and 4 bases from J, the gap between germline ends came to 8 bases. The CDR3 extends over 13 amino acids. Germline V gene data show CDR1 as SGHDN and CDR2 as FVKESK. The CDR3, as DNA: TGTGCCAGCAGCCGCCAGATATACAATGAGCAGTTCTTC. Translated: CASSRQIYNEQFF.

The CDR3 here is CASSLPGQITDTQYF. CDR3 in DNA: TGTGCCAGCAGCCTCCCGGGACAGATCACAGATACGCAGTATTTT. The rearrangement links TRBV7-2 to TRBJ2-3; 7 bases match TRBD1. The CDR3 spans 15 residues. The germline gives CDR1 SGHTA, CDR2 FQGNSA. Trimming cost V 5 bases and J 2 bases; bases outside gene matches: 7. The whole variable domain, filled in from reference TRBV7-2 and TRBJ2-3, reads GAGVSQSPSNKVTEKGKDVELRCDPISGHTALYWYRQSLGQGLEFLIYFQGNSAPDKSGLPSDRFSAERTGGSVSTLTIQRTQQEDSAVYLCASSLPGQITDTQYFGPGTRLTVL.

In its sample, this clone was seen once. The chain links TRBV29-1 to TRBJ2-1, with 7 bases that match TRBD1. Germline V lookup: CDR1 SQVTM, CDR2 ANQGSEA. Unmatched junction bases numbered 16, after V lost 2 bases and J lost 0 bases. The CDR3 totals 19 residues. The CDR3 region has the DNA TGCAGCGTTGAACCCTGGACAGGAGTTTCCTCTAGCTCCTACAATGAGCAGTTCTTC. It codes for CSVEPWTGVSSSSYNEQFF.

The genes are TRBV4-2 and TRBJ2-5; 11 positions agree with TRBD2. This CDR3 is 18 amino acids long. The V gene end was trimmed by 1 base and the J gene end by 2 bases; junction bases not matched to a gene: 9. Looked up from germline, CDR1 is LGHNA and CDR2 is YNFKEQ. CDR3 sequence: CASSQAGGTSGGQETQYF. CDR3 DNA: TGTGCCAGCAGCCAAGCCGGAGGAACTAGCGGGGGACAAGAGACCCAGTACTTC.

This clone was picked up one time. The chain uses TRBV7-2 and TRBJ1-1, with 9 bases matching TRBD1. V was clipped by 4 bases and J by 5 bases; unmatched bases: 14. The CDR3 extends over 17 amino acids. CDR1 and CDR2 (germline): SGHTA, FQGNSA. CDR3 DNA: TGTGCCAGCAGCTCGTTAGGACAGGGGCGAGCGTGGACTGAAGCTTTCTTT. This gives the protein CASSSLGQGRAWTEAFF.

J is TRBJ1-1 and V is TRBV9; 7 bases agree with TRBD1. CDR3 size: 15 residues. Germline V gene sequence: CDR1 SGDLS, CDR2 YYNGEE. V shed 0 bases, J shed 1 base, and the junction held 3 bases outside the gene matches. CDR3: CASSVEGAGNTEAFF. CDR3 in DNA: TGTGCCAGCAGCGTAGAGGGGGCAGGGAACACTGAAGCTTTCTTT. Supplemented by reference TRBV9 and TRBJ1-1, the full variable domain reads DSGVTQTPKHLITATGQRVTLRCSPRSGDLSVYWYQQSLDQGLQFLIQYYNGEERAKGNILERFSAQQFPDLHSELNLSSLELGDSALYFCASSVEGAGNTEAFFGQGTRLTVV.

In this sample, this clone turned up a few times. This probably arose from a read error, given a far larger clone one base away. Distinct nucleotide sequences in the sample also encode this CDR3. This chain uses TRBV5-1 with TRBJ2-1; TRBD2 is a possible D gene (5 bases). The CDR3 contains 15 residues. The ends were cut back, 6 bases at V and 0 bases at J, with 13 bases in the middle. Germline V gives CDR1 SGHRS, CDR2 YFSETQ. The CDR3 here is CASTQRRSSYNEQFF. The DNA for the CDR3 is TGCGCCAGCACCCAGCGGCGGAGCTCCTACAATGAGCAGTTCTTC. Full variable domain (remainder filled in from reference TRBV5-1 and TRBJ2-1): KAGVTQTPRYLIKTRGQQVTLSCSPISGHRSVSWYQQTPGQGLQFLFEYFSETQRNKGNFPGRFSGRQFSNSRSEMNVSTLELGDSALYLCASTQRRSSYNEQFFGPGTRLTVL.

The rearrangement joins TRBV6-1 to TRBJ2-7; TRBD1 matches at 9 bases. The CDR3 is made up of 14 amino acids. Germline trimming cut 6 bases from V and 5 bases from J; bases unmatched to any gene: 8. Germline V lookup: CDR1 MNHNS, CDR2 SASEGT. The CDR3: CASRTGTGINEQYF. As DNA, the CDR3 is TGTGCCAGCAGAACCGGGACAGGGATAAACGAGCAGTACTTC.

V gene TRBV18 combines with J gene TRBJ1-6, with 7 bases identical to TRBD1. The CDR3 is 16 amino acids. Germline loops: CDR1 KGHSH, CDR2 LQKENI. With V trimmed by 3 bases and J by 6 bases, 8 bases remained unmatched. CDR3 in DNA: TGTGCCAGCTCACCCCCTGGTAGGGGGCTTAATTCACCCCTCCACTTT. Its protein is CASSPPGRGLNSPLHF.

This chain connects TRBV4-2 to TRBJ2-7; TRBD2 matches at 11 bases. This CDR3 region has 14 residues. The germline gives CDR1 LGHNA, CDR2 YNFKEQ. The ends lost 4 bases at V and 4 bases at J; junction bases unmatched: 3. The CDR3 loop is CASSLSGGAYEQYF. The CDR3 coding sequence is TGTGCCAGCAGCCTTAGCGGGGGGGCTTACGAGCAGTACTTC.

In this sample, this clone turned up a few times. The CDR3 here is CASSGAQGIGSNQPQHF. CDR3 bases: TGTGCCAGCAGTGGGGCACAGGGAATAGGGAGCAATCAGCCCCAGCATTTT. The chain uses TRBV2 and TRBJ1-5; D possibly corresponds to TRBD1 (6 bases). The germline CDR1 and CDR2 sequences are SNHLY and FYNNEI. The V end lost 4 bases, the J end lost 1 base, and 17 bases lay between the germline ends. The length of the CDR3 is 17 residues.

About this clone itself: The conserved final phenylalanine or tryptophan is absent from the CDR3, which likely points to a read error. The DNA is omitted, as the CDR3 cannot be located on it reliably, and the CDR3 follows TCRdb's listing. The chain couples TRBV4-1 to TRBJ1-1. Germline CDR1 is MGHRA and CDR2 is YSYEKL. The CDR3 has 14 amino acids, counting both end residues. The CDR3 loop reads CASSQRGGSTEALV.

CDR3 loop: CASSPGTGSSGELFF. CDR3 in DNA: TGTGCCAGCAGCCCCGGGACAGGAAGTTCCGGGGAGCTGTTTTTT. The genes are TRBV7-7 and TRBJ2-2; 8 bases fit TRBD1. The CDR3 runs 15 residues. CDR1 SSHAT and CDR2 FNYEAQ come from the germline V gene (reference sequence). Trimming at V came to 5 bases and at J to 6 bases, leaving 8 bases not matched to a gene.

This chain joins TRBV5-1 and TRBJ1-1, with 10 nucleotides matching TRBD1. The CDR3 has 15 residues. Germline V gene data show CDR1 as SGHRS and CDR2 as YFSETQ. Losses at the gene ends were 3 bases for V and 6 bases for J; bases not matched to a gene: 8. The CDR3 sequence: CASSSQGQGVSEAFF. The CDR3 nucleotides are TGCGCCAGCAGCTCACAAGGACAGGGGGTGTCTGAAGCTTTCTTT.

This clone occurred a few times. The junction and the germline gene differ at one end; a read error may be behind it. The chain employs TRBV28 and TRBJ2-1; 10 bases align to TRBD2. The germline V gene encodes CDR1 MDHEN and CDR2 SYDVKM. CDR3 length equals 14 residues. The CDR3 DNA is TGTGCCAGCAGTGTTATTGGACTAGCGGCGCAAATTCTCTTC. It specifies CASSVIGLAAQILF. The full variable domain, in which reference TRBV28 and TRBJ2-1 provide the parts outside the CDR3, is DVKVTQSSRYLVKRTGEKVFLECVQDMDHENMFWYRQDPGLGLRLIYFSYDVKMKEKGDIPEGYSVSREKKERFSLILESASTNQTSMYLCASSVIGLAAQILFGPGTRLTVL.

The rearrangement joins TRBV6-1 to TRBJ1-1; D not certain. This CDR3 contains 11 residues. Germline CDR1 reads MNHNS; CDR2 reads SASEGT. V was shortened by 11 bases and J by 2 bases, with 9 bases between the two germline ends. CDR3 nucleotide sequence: TGTGCCGGCTCCTCCAACACTGAAGCTTTCTTT. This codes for CAGSSNTEAFF.